At least ten counts were recorded for the clone carrying this T cell receptor beta chain. Its specificity is unknown. As the CDR3 is not closed by the conserved phenylalanine or tryptophan, this likely results from a read error. No DNA is shown, since the ends of the CDR3 on it are uncertain; the CDR3 is the one TCRdb lists. The lymph nodes were axillary draining lymph nodes from breast cancer patients. Counting both end residues, the CDR3 totals 11 amino acids. Germline CDR1 DFQATT, CDR2 SNEGSKA (reference sequence). The source of the sample is a study of breast tumors, draining lymph nodes, adjacent tissues. The study's findings and limits: Tumor repertoires ranked between lymph nodes and nontumor tissue in diversity, with V and J gene preferences. The lymph node origin of tumor T cells was framed as consistent with a hypothesis, not demonstrated. Most tumor T cells seemingly derive from lymph node, then expand in tumor.

MiXCR, run by TCRdb on the multiplex PCR reads, gives a single entry per CDR3 protein. The data contain around 170,000 distinct CDR3 sequences, approximately 30% of them seen just once; the ten biggest clones take up 3.5% to 4.5%. The receptor's source is a female donor with breast cancer. Some clones in this sample may be carry-over from other donors' samples. This chain connects TRBV20-1 to TRBJ2-3; the table gives TRBD1 as D, unverified against the DNA. The sequenced sample consisted of axillary lymph node tissue. The CDR3 sequence: CSAPQGSGKYL.